This TCR beta chain stems from a study of breast tumors, draining lymph nodes, adjacent tissues. This clonotype showed up just a few times. Germline CDR1 and CDR2: SNHLY and FYNNEI. The CDR3 length is 13 residues. Trimming pared 4 bases from V and 3 bases from J, leaving 9 bases between. One entry per CDR3 protein, called by TCRdb with MiXCR from the multiplex PCR reads. Of about 230,000 distinct CDR3 sequences in the sample, 32% were seen once. The lymph nodes were axillary draining lymph nodes from breast cancer patients. The sequence was obtained from a female donor with breast cancer. Some clones in this sample may be carry-over from other donors' samples. The chain combines TRBV2 with TRBJ1-1, with D unresolved. Sequenced input: axillary lymph node tissue. The CDR3 DNA is TGTGCCAGCAGTGTCGCGGCGGACACTGAAGCTTTCTTT. It encodes CASSVAADTEAFF. The variable domain in full, with the rest retrieved from reference TRBV2 and TRBJ1-1, is EPEVTQTPSHQVTQMGQEVILRCVPISNHLYFYWYRQILGQKVEFLVSFYNNEISEKSEIFDDQFSVERPDGSNFTLKIRSTKLEDSAMYFCASSVAADTEAFFGQGTRLTVV.